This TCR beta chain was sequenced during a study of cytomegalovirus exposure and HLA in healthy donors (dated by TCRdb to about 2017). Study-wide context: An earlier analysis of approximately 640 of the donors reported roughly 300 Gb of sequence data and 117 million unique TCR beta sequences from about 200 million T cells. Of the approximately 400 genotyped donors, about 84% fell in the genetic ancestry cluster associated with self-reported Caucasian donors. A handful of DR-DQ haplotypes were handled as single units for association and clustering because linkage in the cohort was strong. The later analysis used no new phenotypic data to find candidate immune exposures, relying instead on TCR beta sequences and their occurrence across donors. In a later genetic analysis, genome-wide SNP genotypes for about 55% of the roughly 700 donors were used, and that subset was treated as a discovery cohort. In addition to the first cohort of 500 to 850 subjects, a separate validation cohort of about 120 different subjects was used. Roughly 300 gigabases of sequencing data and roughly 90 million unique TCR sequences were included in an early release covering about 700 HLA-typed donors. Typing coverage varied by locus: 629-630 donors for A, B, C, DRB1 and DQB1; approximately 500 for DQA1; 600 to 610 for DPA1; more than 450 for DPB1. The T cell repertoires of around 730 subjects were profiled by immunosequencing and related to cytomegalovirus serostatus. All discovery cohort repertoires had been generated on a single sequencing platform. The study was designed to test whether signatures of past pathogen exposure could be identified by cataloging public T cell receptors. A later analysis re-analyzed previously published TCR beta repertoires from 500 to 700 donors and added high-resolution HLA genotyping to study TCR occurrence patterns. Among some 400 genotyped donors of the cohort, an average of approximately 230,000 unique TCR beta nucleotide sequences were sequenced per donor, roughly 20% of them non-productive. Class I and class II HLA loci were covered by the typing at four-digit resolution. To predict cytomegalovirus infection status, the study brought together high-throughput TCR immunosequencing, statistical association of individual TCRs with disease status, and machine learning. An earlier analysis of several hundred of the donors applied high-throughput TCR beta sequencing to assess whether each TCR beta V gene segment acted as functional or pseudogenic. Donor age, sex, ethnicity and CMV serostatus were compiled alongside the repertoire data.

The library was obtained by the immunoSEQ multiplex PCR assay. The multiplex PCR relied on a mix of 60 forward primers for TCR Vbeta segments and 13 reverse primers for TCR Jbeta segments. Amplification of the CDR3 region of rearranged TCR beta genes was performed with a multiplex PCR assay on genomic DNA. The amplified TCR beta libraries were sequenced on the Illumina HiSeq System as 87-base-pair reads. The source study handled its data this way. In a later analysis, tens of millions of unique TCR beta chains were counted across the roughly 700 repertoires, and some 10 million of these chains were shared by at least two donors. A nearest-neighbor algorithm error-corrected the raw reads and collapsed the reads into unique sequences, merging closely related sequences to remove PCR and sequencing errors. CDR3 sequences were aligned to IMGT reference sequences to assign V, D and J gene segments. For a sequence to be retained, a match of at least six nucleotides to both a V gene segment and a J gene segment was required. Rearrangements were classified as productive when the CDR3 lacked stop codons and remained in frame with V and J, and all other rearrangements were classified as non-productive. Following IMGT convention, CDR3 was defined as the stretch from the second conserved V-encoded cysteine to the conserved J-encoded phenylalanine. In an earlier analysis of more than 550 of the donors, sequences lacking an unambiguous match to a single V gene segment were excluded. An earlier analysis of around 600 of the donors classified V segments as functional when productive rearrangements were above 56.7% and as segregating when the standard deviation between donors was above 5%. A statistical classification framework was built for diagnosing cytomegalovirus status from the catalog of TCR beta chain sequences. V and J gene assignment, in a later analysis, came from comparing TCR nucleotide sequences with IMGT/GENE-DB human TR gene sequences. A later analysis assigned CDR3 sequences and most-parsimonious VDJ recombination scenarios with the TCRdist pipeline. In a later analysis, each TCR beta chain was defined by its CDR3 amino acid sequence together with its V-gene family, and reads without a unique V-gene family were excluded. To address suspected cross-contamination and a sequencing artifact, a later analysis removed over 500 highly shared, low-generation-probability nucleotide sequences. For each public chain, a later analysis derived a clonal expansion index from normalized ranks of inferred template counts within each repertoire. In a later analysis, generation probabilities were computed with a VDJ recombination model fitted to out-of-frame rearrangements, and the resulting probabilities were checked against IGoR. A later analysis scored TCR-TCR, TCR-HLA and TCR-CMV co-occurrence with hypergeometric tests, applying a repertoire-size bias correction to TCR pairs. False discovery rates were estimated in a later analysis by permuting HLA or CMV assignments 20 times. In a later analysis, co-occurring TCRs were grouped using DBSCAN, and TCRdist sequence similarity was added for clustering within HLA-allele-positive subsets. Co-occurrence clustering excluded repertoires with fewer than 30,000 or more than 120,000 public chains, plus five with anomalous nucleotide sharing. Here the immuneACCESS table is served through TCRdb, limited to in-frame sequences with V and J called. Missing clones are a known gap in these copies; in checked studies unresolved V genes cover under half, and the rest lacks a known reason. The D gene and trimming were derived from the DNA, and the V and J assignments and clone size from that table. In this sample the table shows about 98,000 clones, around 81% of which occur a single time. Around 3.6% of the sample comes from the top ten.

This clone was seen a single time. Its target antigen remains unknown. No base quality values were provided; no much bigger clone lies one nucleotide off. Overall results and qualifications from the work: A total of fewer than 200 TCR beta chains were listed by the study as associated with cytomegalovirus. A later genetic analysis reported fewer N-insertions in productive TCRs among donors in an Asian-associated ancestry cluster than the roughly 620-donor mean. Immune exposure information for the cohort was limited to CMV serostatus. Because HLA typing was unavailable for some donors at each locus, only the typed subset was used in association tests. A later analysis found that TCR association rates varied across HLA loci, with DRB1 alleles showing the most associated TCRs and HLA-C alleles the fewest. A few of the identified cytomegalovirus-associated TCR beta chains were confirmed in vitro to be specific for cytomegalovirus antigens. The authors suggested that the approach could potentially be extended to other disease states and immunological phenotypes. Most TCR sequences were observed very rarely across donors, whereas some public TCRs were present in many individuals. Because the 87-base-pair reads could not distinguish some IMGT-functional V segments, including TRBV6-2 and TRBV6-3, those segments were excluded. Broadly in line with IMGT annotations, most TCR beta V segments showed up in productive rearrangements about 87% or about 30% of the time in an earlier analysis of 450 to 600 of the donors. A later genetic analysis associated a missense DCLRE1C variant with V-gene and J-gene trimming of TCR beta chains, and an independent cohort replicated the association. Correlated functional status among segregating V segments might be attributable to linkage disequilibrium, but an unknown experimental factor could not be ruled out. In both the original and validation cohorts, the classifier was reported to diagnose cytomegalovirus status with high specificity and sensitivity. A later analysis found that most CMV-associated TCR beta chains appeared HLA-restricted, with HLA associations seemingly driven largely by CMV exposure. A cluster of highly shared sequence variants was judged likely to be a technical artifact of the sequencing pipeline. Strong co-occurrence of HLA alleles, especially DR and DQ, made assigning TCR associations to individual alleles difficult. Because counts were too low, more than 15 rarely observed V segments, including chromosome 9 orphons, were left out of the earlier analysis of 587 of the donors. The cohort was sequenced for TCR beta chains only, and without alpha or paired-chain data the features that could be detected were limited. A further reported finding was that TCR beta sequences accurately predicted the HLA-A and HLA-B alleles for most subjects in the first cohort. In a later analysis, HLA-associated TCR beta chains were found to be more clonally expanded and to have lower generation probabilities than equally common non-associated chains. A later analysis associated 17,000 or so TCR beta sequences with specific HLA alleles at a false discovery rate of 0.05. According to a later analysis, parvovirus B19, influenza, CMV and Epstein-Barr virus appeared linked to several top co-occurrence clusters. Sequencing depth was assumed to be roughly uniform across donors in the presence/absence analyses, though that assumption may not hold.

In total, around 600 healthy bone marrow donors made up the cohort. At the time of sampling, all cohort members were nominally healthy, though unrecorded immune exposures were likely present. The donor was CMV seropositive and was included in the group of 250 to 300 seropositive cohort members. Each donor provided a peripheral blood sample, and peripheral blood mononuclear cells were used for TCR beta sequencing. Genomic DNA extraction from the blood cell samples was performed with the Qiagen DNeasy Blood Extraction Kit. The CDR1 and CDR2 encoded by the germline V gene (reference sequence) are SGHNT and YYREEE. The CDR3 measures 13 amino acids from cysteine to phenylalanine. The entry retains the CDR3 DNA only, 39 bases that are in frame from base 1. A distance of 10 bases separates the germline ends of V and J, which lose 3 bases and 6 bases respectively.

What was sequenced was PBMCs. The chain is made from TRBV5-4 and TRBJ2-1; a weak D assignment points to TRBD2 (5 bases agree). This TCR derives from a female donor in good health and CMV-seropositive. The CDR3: CASSSTGSNEQFF. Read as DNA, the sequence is TGTGCCAGCAGCTCGACGGGGTCCAATGAGCAGTTCTTC.